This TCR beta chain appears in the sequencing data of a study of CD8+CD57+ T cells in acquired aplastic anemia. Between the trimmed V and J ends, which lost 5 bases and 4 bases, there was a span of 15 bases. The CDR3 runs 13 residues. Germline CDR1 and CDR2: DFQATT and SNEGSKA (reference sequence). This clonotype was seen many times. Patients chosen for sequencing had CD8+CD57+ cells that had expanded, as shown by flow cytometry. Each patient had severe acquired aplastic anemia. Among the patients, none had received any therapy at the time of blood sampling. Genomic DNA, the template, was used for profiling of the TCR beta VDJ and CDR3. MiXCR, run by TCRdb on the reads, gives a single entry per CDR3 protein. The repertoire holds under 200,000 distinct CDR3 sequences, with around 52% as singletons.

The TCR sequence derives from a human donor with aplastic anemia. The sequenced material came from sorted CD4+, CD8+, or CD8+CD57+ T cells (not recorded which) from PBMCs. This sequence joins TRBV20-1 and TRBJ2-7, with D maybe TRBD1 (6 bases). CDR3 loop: CSARTPGQYEQYF. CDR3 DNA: TGCAGTGCTCGAACGCCCGGACAGTACGAGCAGTACTTC.